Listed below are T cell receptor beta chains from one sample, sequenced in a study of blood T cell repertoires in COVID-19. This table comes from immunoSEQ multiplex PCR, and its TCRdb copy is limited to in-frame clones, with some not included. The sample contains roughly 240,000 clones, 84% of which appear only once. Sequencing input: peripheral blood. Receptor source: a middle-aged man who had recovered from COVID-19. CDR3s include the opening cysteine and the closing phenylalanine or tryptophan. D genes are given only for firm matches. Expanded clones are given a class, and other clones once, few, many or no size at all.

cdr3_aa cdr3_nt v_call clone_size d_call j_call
CASSSDGIGGETQYF TGTGCCAGCAGCTCGGACGGAATTGGAGGAGAGACCCAGTACTTC TRBV7-9 . . TRBJ2-5
CASRPLDRGNQPQHF TGTGCCAGCAGGCCTTTGGACAGGGGAAATCAGCCCCAGCATTTT TRBV27 few TRBD1 TRBJ1-5
CASSLLHRGGYTF TGTGCCAGCAGTCTCCTGCACCGGGGTGGCTACACCTTC TRBV7-2 . . TRBJ1-2
CSVEVPGIHGYTF TGCAGCGTTGAAGTTCCGGGAATCCATGGCTACACCTTC TRBV29-1 . . TRBJ1-2
CASSRQGQGDSPLHF TGCGCCAGCAGCCGTCAGGGACAGGGCGATTCACCCCTCCACTTT TRBV5-1 . TRBD1 TRBJ1-6
CASSPSRENTEAFF TGTGCCAGCTCACCGAGTCGAGAGAACACTGAAGCTTTCTTT TRBV18 . . TRBJ1-1
CAWSLDKFGYTF TGTGCCTGGAGCCTGGACAAATTCGGCTACACCTTC TRBV30 . . TRBJ1-2
CASSEIAQGAGTEAFF TGTGCCAGCAGTGAAATAGCCCAGGGCGCGGGGACTGAAGCTTTCTTT TRBV25-1 . . TRBJ1-1
CASSQQGKGQGTYNSPLHF TGTGCCAGCAGCCAGCAAGGAAAGGGGCAGGGGACCTATAATTCACCCCTCCACTTT TRBV3-1/TRBV3-2 once . TRBJ1-6
CASSDPSGTHYEQYF TGTGCCAGCAGTGACCCCAGTGGGACACACTACGAGCAGTACTTC TRBV6-6 . . TRBJ2-7
CAWSVLGQGGGYTF TGTGCCTGGAGTGTCCTTGGGCAGGGGGGTGGCTACACCTTC TRBV30 . TRBD1 TRBJ1-2
CASSPRLAGGYNEQFF TGTGCCAGCAGCCCAAGACTAGCGGGAGGTTACAATGAGCAGTTCTTC TRBV5-6 . TRBD2 TRBJ2-1
CASSYGGYTTEAFF TGTGCCAGCAGTTACGGCGGATATACGACTGAAGCTTTCTTT TRBV6-5 . . TRBJ1-1
CASSNLPLTDTQYF TGTGCCAGCAGCAACCTCCCACTAACAGATACGCAGTATTTT TRBV7-8 few . TRBJ2-3
CASSVDSYYEQYF TGTGCCAGCAGCGTCGACAGTTACTACGAGCAGTACTTC TRBV9 . . TRBJ2-7
CASSPPDRVAEAFF TGTGCCAGCTCACCCCCTGACAGGGTCGCTGAAGCTTTCTTT TRBV18 . TRBD1 TRBJ1-1
CASSDGSGRGSYDTQYF TGTGCCAGCAGTGACGGGTCGGGGAGGGGTTCGTACGATACGCAGTATTTT TRBV2 . TRBD2 TRBJ2-3
CASTPPGLAGDTQYF TGTGCCAGCACCCCCCCGGGACTAGCGGGAGATACGCAGTATTTT TRBV25-1 . TRBD2 TRBJ2-3
CATSDQREEQFF TGTGCCACCAGTGATCAGCGTGAGGAGCAGTTCTTC TRBV24-1 . . TRBJ2-1
CASSLGGSADYEQYF TGCGCCAGCAGCTTGGGAGGGTCAGCGGATTACGAGCAGTACTTC TRBV5-1 . . TRBJ2-7
CASSGIYGTEAFF TGTGCCAGCAGCGGTATATACGGGACAGAAGCTTTCTTT TRBV7-2 . . TRBJ1-1
CASSPGQRQTQYF TGTGCCAGCAGCCCGGGACAGAGGCAGACCCAGTACTTC TRBV11-2 . TRBD1 TRBJ2-5
CASSLEGIGRATEAFF TGTGCCAGCAGCTTGGAGGGTATAGGCAGGGCCACTGAAGCTTTCTTT TRBV5-8 . . TRBJ1-1
CSARDPGEQFF TGCAGTGCTAGAGATCCGGGTGAGCAGTTCTTC TRBV20-1 . . TRBJ2-1
CASSERGLRSPLHF TGTGCCAGCAGTGAGAGGGGGTTAAGGTCACCCCTCCACTTT TRBV2 once . TRBJ1-6
CASSPGTSGSTDTQYF TGCGCCAGCAGCCCGGGGACTAGCGGGAGCACAGATACGCAGTATTTT TRBV4-3 . TRBD2 TRBJ2-3
CASSKALTDLLPDTQYF TGTGCCAGCAGCAAAGCGCTCACAGATTTATTACCAGATACGCAGTATTTT TRBV21-1 . . TRBJ2-3
CAGLAGLASYNEQFF TGTGCCGGCCTAGCGGGATTGGCGTCCTACAATGAGCAGTTCTTC TRBV2 . TRBD2 TRBJ2-1
CASSPPLAGTEQFF TGTGCCAGCTCACCACCCCTAGCGGGGACTGAGCAGTTCTTC TRBV18 . TRBD2 TRBJ2-1
CASSPPGGKRTGELFF TGTGCCAGCTCACCACCGGGCGGGAAGCGCACCGGGGAGCTGTTTTTT TRBV18 . . TRBJ2-2
CASPVSWRAPTDTQYF TGTGCCAGCCCAGTGAGTTGGAGGGCCCCCACAGATACGCAGTATTTT TRBV7-2 . . TRBJ2-3
CATSDRDRGRNTEAFF TGTGCCACCAGTGATCGGGACAGGGGGCGAAACACTGAAGCTTTCTTT TRBV24-1 . TRBD1 TRBJ1-1
CASNNLQGGNQPQHF TGTGCCAGCAATAACCTCCAGGGAGGGAATCAGCCCCAGCATTTT TRBV19 few . TRBJ1-5
CASSVRGEAKGNEQFF TGTGCCAGCAGCGTTCGAGGGGAGGCCAAGGGGAATGAGCAGTTCTTC TRBV9 few . TRBJ2-1
CASSFRASGNQPQHF TGTGCCAGCAGTTTCAGGGCCTCCGGCAATCAGCCCCAGCATTTT TRBV28 . . TRBJ1-5
CASSLPGGGGELFF TGTGCCAGCAGCTTGCCAGGGGGCGGCGGGGAGCTGTTTTTT TRBV5-6 . TRBD1 TRBJ2-2
CASSIRGSQNEQFF TGTGCCAGTAGTATACGGGGGTCTCAAAATGAGCAGTTCTTC TRBV19 . . TRBJ2-1
CASSDDRGPRDTQYF TGTGCCAGCAGCGACGACAGGGGGCCTCGAGATACGCAGTATTTT TRBV5-4 . TRBD1 TRBJ2-3
CASSFSFTGGGRTDTQYF TGTGCCAGCAGTTTTTCATTCACAGGGGGCGGTAGGACAGATACGCAGTATTTT TRBV28 once TRBD1 TRBJ2-3
CASTPGGTTYEQYF TGCGCCAGCACCCCGGGGGGTACTACCTACGAGCAGTACTTC TRBV5-1 once TRBD2 TRBJ2-7